A selection of T cell receptor beta chains follows, all from one sample in a study of cytomegalovirus exposure and HLA in healthy donors. The table came from immunoSEQ multiplex PCR; TCRdb's copy has only in-frame clones and leaves some out. Across about 75,000 clones, the top ten clones capture 2.5% to 3% of the sample. The material sequenced was PBMCs. The receptors originated from a man in his forties in good health and CMV-seronegative. Both conserved end residues are trimmed from each CDR3.

J: TRBJ1-1
V: TRBV4-1
CDR3: ASSSQLMNTEAF

J: TRBJ1-5
V: TRBV19
CDR3: ASSISDSHSNQPQH

J: TRBJ1-5
V: TRBV5-6
CDR3: ASSRTGSLSNQPQH

J: TRBJ2-1
V: TRBV7-3
CDR3: ASSLVGRSSYNEQF

J: TRBJ1-5
V: TRBV6-1
CDR3: ASSDFSGQGHQPQH

J: TRBJ2-7
V: TRBV9
CDR3: ASSFQTGYEQY

J: TRBJ1-6
V: TRBV6-1
CDR3: ASSEAVAASSYNSPLH

J: TRBJ1-4
V: TRBV6-6
CDR3: ASSYVATNEKLF

J: TRBJ2-3
V: TRBV5-1
CDR3: ASTSGQGLDTQY

J: TRBJ2-5
V: TRBV27
CDR3: ASSLMRRQGETQY

J: TRBJ1-6
V: TRBV30
CDR3: AWSPTRYNSPLH

J: TRBJ2-1
V: TRBV5-4
CDR3: ASSPTGIDEQF

J: TRBJ1-2
V: TRBV30
CDR3: AWSPGGTGTYGYT

J: TRBJ1-5
V: TRBV2
CDR3: ASSEQAGGIQPQH

J: TRBJ1-5
V: TRBV27
CDR3: ASAPGGERNQPQH

J: TRBJ1-2
V: TRBV19
CDR3: ASSIMGTGDYGYT

J: TRBJ2-5
V: TRBV30
CDR3: AGKRGSGGSETQY

J: TRBJ1-6
V: TRBV28
CDR3: ASSPRGYNSPLH

J: TRBJ2-1
V: TRBV9
CDR3: ASSLTSGGNEQF

J: TRBJ2-7
V: TRBV5-1
CDR3: ASSITTGGPNSYEQY

J: TRBJ2-3
V: TRBV27
CDR3: ASSSGQGAGTDTQY

J: TRBJ1-6
V: TRBV7-2
CDR3: ASAPETAGNSPLH

J: TRBJ1-5
V: TRBV28
CDR3: ASSEQGATYSNQPQH

J: TRBJ2-2
V: TRBV30
CDR3: AWRARRSSGYTGELF

J: TRBJ2-7
V: TRBV7-9
CDR3: ASSFRQGYEQY

J: TRBJ2-1
V: TRBV19
CDR3: ASSEYLYNEQF

J: TRBJ2-1
V: TRBV7-3
CDR3: ASSLAGSYNEQF

J: TRBJ2-1
V: TRBV9
CDR3: ASSEGQGANEQF

J: TRBJ2-2
V: TRBV2
CDR3: ASSVLGGTGELF

J: TRBJ2-7
V: TRBV6-1
CDR3: ASSEVGGLNDEQY

J: TRBJ1-2
V: TRBV6-5
CDR3: ASRATGNRGYT

J: TRBJ2-7
V: TRBV4-2
CDR3: ASSHTSGGALSEQY

J: TRBJ1-4
V: TRBV2
CDR3: ASSEMGAGDGEKLF

J: TRBJ2-1
V: TRBV7-9
CDR3: ASSLVRGDWISYNEQF

J: TRBJ2-7
V: TRBV19
CDR3: ASSIGLGGIYEQY

J: TRBJ1-2
V: TRBV5-6
CDR3: ASSLEDRGPGYT

J: TRBJ1-2
V: TRBV9
CDR3: ASSVEVGQDYGYT

J: TRBJ1-1
V: TRBV7-2
CDR3: ASSLVGEGNTEAF

J: TRBJ2-6
V: TRBV7-6
CDR3: ASSLGQGRSGANVLT

J: TRBJ1-1
V: TRBV4-1
CDR3: ASSQVPRLLNTEAF

J: TRBJ1-5
V: TRBV5-5
CDR3: ASSPQVSSNQPQH

J: TRBJ1-2
V: TRBV9
CDR3: ASSAMDSYPAHGYT

J: TRBJ2-1
V: TRBV11-3
CDR3: ASSPRGSGVNNEQF

J: TRBJ2-7
V: TRBV4-1
CDR3: ASSLGTSGGAYEQY

J: TRBJ1-2
V: TRBV5-1
CDR3: ASSTGQNNYGYT

J: TRBJ1-5
V: TRBV7-9
CDR3: ASSPAGTQPQH

J: TRBJ2-5
V: TRBV29-1
CDR3: SVLHATGETQY

J: TRBJ2-7
V: TRBV19
CDR3: ASKLGGQGSYEQY

J: TRBJ2-7
V: TRBV9
CDR3: ASSAPKQGGTGEQY

J: TRBJ1-1
V: TRBV6-5
CDR3: ASSYALGDTEAF

J: TRBJ1-2
V: TRBV6-1
CDR3: ASREDNNYGYT

J: TRBJ2-3
V: TRBV5-6
CDR3: ASLVGGSREHTDTQY

J: TRBJ2-7
V: TRBV4-1
CDR3: ASRRETDSYEQY

J: TRBJ1-6
V: TRBV6-5
CDR3: ASNGDRANSPLH

J: TRBJ2-1
V: TRBV6-6
CDR3: ASRDRVTYNEQF

J: TRBJ2-7
V: TRBV5-1
CDR3: ASRPGTGNSYEQY

J: TRBJ1-4
V: TRBV4-1
CDR3: ASSQSGTVNEKLF

J: TRBJ1-6
V: TRBV30
CDR3: AWSVLTGNSPLH

J: TRBJ2-1
V: TRBV9
CDR3: ASSSRTGGANEQF

J: TRBJ2-2
V: TRBV6-1
CDR3: ASSTDRANTGELF